The clone carrying this T cell receptor beta chain was detected once. This sample is part of a study of regulatory T cells in long-lasting Graves disease. Combining iRepertoire HTBI primers with Arm-PCR of CDR3 regions, the authors built TCR beta libraries. TCRdb reprocessed the multiplex PCR reads with MiXCR, giving one entry per CDR3 protein. This table has around 400,000 distinct CDR3 sequences, about 15% appearing once. Time point of the sample: newly diagnosed GD, antithyroid drugs for less than 3 months. The TCR library was made from RNA extracted from PBMCs. This CDR3 has 15 residues. V was trimmed by 5 bases and J by 4 bases, leaving 14 bases between them. Germline V gene sequence: CDR1 MNHNS, CDR2 SASEGT. These same records also appear under a second study, on T cells in Graves' hyperthyroidism and ophthalmopathy.

The sequenced sample was peripheral blood mononuclear cells (PBMCs), obtained at new diagnosis, from a patient treated with antithyroid drugs. The rearrangement links TRBV6-1 to TRBJ2-2; a weak D match, TRBD2 (6 bases). This TCR derives from a woman in her forties with Graves disease. This CDR3 is CASSPPGAPTGELFF. CDR3 nucleotide sequence: TGTGCCAGCAGTCCGCCGGGAGCTCCCACCGGGGAGCTGTTTTTT.